A single sample gave rise to the 25 T cell receptor beta chains below, sequenced in a study of T-cell reconstitution after alpha-beta-depleted transplantation in children. Molecular barcoding with unique molecular identifiers was used for the TCRbeta library. MiXCR, applied by TCRdb to the PCR reads, yields one record per CDR3 protein. The data contain roughly 76,000 distinct CDR3 sequences, about a tenth of them singletons. The material sequenced was PBMCs, taken before TCRalphabeta/CD19-depleted stem cell transplant. The receptors shown here come from a boy aged 10-17 years with acute myeloid leukemia, due to receive a stem cell transplant.

This clonotype was detected many times. This chain uses TRBV20-1 with TRBJ2-3, with D perhaps given as TRBD1 or TRBD2 (6 bases each). V lost 1 base to trimming and J lost 10 bases, with 12 bases between them. Germline CDR1 DFQATT, CDR2 SNEGSKA (reference sequence). CDR3 length: 12 amino acids. The CDR3, as DNA: TGCAGTGCTAGAGCGGGGGCACGGTCGCAGTATTTT. It codes for CSARAGARSQYF.

This clonotype appeared many times. The J gene is TRBJ1-2, the V gene TRBV20-1; no clear D. The CDR3 runs 13 residues. Trimming removed 4 bases from V and 3 bases from J, with 12 bases in between. Germline loops: CDR1 DFQATT, CDR2 SNEGSKA (reference sequence). In nucleotides, the CDR3 is TGCAGTGCTACCGAATTGGCCTACTATGGCTACACCTTC. It yields the protein CSATELAYYGYTF.

This chain joins TRBV4-3 and TRBJ1-5, with D tentatively TRBD1 (6 bases). The V and J ends lost 0 bases and 2 bases respectively, with 14 bases between them. The germline CDR1 and CDR2 sequences are LGHNA and YSLEER. The CDR3 is 17 amino acids. CDR3 in DNA: TGCGCCAGCAGCCAAGATATCGGGGGCTGGGGCAATCAGCCCCAGCATTTT. Translating gives CASSQDIGGWGNQPQHF.

This clonotype appeared many times. J is TRBJ1-5 and V is TRBV2, with TRBD1 identical over 11 bases. V shed 8 bases and J 1 base; nucleotides not matched to a gene: 19. The CDR3 contains 20 residues. Germline V lookup: CDR1 SNHLY, CDR2 FYNNEI. CDR3 in amino acids: CASSFPGQGDLRRSNQPQHF. In DNA form, the CDR3 reads TGTGCCAGCTCTTTCCCGGGACAGGGGGATCTCCGGCGAAGCAATCAGCCCCAGCATTTT.

This clonotype was recorded many times. CDR3 nucleotide sequence: TGCAGTGCTAGCAGTGGCAGCAGGTCTGGGAGCTCCTATAATTCACCCCTCCACTTT. Translation: CSASSGSRSGSSYNSPLHF. This rearrangement joins TRBV20-1 to TRBJ1-6; D call uncertain. The V gene lost 3 bases and the J gene lost 0 bases, with 21 bases spanning the gap. CDR1 DFQATT and CDR2 SNEGSKA come from the germline V gene (reference sequence). The CDR3 has 19 residues.

J is TRBJ2-6 and V is TRBV19; D assignment may be TRBD1 or TRBD2 (5 bases each). V was clipped by 7 bases and J by 3 bases, with 13 bases between them. In germline, CDR1 is LNHDA, CDR2 SQIVND (reference sequence). CDR3 length: 15 residues. The CDR3 loop reads CASIGTPVGANVLTF. CDR3 coding DNA: TGTGCCAGTATCGGGACGCCTGTTGGGGCCAACGTCCTGACTTTC.

This clonotype was seen many times. This chain uses TRBV12-3 or TRBV12-4 with TRBJ1-6; possibly TRBD1 for D (5 bases). The CDR3 sequence is 14 residues long. The V end was cut by 6 bases, the J end by 5 bases, with 11 bases between. Written as DNA, the CDR3 is TGTGCCAGCAGACCCAGGGTACATAATTCACCCCTCCACTTT. Residues: CASRPRVHNSPLHF.

This chain joins TRBV5-6 and TRBJ1-2, with 10 bases that match TRBD1. CDR3 length: 15 residues. The germline V gene has CDR1 SGHDT and CDR2 YYEEEE. V lost 9 bases, J lost 4 bases, and 12 bases stayed unmatched. The CDR3 nucleotides are TGTGCCATCGGCCCCGGGGACAGGGGACGCTATGGCTACACCTTC. Translated, it gives CAIGPGDRGRYGYTF.

The table lists this clonotype with many counts. The chain links TRBV11-2 to TRBJ2-1; D call uncertain. The length of the CDR3 is 15 residues. Per the germline V gene, CDR1 is SGHAT and CDR2 is FQNNGV. V lost 4 bases, J lost 3 bases, and 13 bases lay in between. This CDR3 reads CASSSITGSYNEQFF. As DNA, the CDR3 is TGTGCCAGCAGCTCTATCACGGGCAGCTACAATGAGCAGTTCTTC.

J is TRBJ1-2 and V is TRBV28; a possible D gene is TRBD1 (5 bases). The germline V and J ends were trimmed by 8 bases and 4 bases, with 20 bases remaining between them. CDR3 size: 15 residues. CDR1 and CDR2 from the germline V gene are MDHEN and SYDVKM. DNA of the CDR3: TGTGCCAGCGGCCCCGGGCTCCTGGGACGCTATGGCTACACCTTC. Protein: CASGPGLLGRYGYTF.

This chain joins TRBV6-1 and TRBJ2-7, with TRBD1 identical over 7 bases. Germline CDR1 reads MNHNS; CDR2 reads SASEGT. The trim removed 4 bases at V and 3 bases at J, leaving 6 bases unmatched. CDR3 length: 14 residues. The CDR3 spells CASSATGKGYEQYF. In DNA, the CDR3 is TGTGCCAGCAGTGCGACAGGGAAAGGCTACGAGCAGTACTTC.

This clonotype was seen repeatedly, ten times or more. The chain has TRBV29-1 and TRBJ2-7, with TRBD2 as a possible D gene (7 bases). This CDR3 comprises 12 residues. Germline V lookup: CDR1 SQVTM, CDR2 ANQGSEA. V was cut by 6 bases and J by 2 bases, with 11 bases left in between. The CDR3 loop is CSVRGGPYEQYF. In nucleotides, the CDR3 is TGCAGCGTCCGCGGGGGCCCCTACGAGCAGTACTTC.

In this sample, this clonotype turned up many times. The rearrangement uses TRBV27 and TRBJ2-5; the match to TRBD1 covers 7 bases. CDR3 length: 17 residues. From germline, CDR1 is MNHEY and CDR2 SMNVEV (reference sequence). Germline trimming cut 6 bases from V and 2 bases from J; bases unmatched to any gene: 15. In DNA form, the CDR3 reads TGTGCCAGCAGCCCTCTTTTCACAGGGGCGGCTCAAGAGACCCAGTACTTC. This codes for CASSPLFTGAAQETQYF.

This clonotype was seen ten or more times. The V gene is TRBV27, the J gene TRBJ2-5; 8 nucleotides align to TRBD1. The J segment lost 4 bases and the V segment lost 2 bases, leaving 9 bases of the junction unmatched. Per the germline V gene, CDR1 is MNHEY and CDR2 is SMNVEV (reference sequence). The CDR3 spans 16 residues. The CDR3 region is CASSLTARGRTETQYF. CDR3 sequence (DNA): TGTGCCAGCAGTTTAACCGCCAGGGGGCGCACAGAGACCCAGTACTTC.

This clonotype was detected ten times or more. The chain recombines TRBV20-1 with TRBJ1-1; perhaps TRBD1 as D (5 bases). The germline gives CDR1 DFQATT, CDR2 SNEGSKA (reference sequence). The CDR3 is made up of 12 amino acids. CDR3 sequence: CRASRANTEAFF. The CDR3 DNA reads as TGCAGAGCCAGCAGGGCGAACACTGAAGCTTTCTTT.

This clonotype came up many times. J is TRBJ2-2 and V is TRBV15; 7 nucleotides agree with TRBD1. The germline V gene has CDR1 LNHNV and CDR2 YYDKDF (reference sequence). J gave up 6 bases and V 0 bases, and 13 bases lay outside the gene matches. There are 18 residues in the CDR3. The CDR3, as DNA: TGTGCCACCAGCAGAGATCCGGGACAGACGAGCCGGCCCGGGGAGCTGTTTTTT. Translation: CATSRDPGQTSRPGELFF.

This clonotype was picked up many times. The rearrangement joins TRBV5-6 to TRBJ1-1; D gene unclear. Germline assignment: CDR1 SGHDT and CDR2 YYEEEE. The V and J ends lost 0 bases and 7 bases respectively, with 7 bases between them. The CDR3 runs 12 residues. The CDR3 sequence: CASSLGGYEAFF. CDR3 coding DNA: TGTGCCAGCAGCTTGGGGGGTTATGAAGCTTTCTTT.

This clonotype was seen many times. V and J are TRBV29-1 and TRBJ1-1, with a tentative D call TRBD1 (6 bases). The ends were cut back, 4 bases at V and 0 bases at J, with 12 bases in the middle. This CDR3 has 14 residues. Per germline, CDR1 SQVTM and CDR2 ANQGSEA. The CDR3 loop reads CSVARTVMNTEAFF. CDR3 nucleotides: TGCAGCGTTGCCCGGACAGTCATGAACACTGAAGCTTTCTTT.

This clonotype was seen many times. CDR3 sequence (DNA): TGTGCCAGCAGCCGATTACAGGGCCCCTACGAGCAGTACGTC. Its translation: CASSRLQGPYEQYV. This sequence joins TRBV5-6 and TRBJ2-7, with a weak D call TRBD1 (6 bases). With 4 bases removed from V and 2 bases from J, the gap between germline ends came to 13 bases. The germline gives CDR1 SGHDT, CDR2 YYEEEE. This CDR3 comprises 14 residues.

This clonotype was found many times. CDR3 DNA: TGCAGTGCTAGAAAGTCCGGCCGTACCTACGAGCAGTACTTC. Translation gives CSARKSGRTYEQYF. The chain employs TRBV20-1 and TRBJ2-7; the D is unclear. The CDR3 length is 14 residues. Between the trimmed V and J ends, which lost 2 bases and 2 bases, there was a span of 13 bases. Germline V gene sequence: CDR1 DFQATT, CDR2 SNEGSKA (reference sequence).

In this sample, this clonotype turned up a few times. The CDR3 is CATSGVKETQYF. Here the CDR3 DNA reads TGTGCCACCAGTGGGGTAAAAGAGACCCAGTACTTC. The chain has TRBV24-1 and TRBJ2-5; D not resolved. Germline V gene lookup returns CDR1 KGHDR and CDR2 SFDVKD. This CDR3 is built from 12 residues. The V end lost 5 bases, the J end lost 3 bases, and 6 bases lay between the germline ends.

In this sample, this clonotype turned up many times. The CDR3: CASSLALWNVSGNTIYF. The DNA of the CDR3 is TGTGCCAGCAGCTTAGCATTGTGGAACGTATCTGGAAACACCATATATTTT. The rearrangement uses TRBV7-9 and TRBJ1-3; no clear D gene. This CDR3 spans 17 amino acids. Trimming left V 0 bases short and J 1 base short, with 13 bases between. Germline CDR1 and CDR2: SEHNR and FQNEAQ (reference sequence).

As concerns this clonotype: This may be a read error, as it is one base from a much larger clone. CDR3 DNA sequence: TGTGCCAGCAAAACCACTAGCGGGGGGGCCAGTGAGCAGTCCTTC. Its translation is CASKTTSGGASEQSF. The J gene is TRBJ2-1, the V gene TRBV25-1, with 13 positions matching TRBD2. Germline V gene data show CDR1 as MGHDK and CDR2 as SYGVNS. The CDR3 covers 15 residues. The whole variable domain, remainder taken from reference TRBV25-1 and TRBJ2-1, is EADIYQTPRYLVIGTGKKITLECSQTMGHDKMYWYQQDPGMELHLIHYSYGVNSTEKGDLSSESTVSRIRTEHFPLTLESARPSHTSQYLCASKTTSGGASEQSFGPGTRLTVL.

Only one count was recorded for this clonotype. The chain joins TRBV11-1 to TRBJ2-7; 7 bases fit TRBD2. V shed 5 bases, J shed 7 bases, and the junction held 11 bases outside the gene matches. The CDR3 sequence is 14 residues long. Germline loops: CDR1 SGHAT, CDR2 FQDESV (reference sequence). The CDR3 DNA reads as TGTGCCAGCAGCCCGGCGGGAGTCTCTTCTGAGCAGTACTTC. Its protein is CASSPAGVSSEQYF.

This clonotype has ten or more counts. The V and J genes are TRBV20-1 and TRBJ1-1; no firm D call. V lost 3 bases, J lost 4 bases, and 18 bases lay in between. This CDR3 has 15 residues. CDR1 and CDR2 from the germline V gene are DFQATT and SNEGSKA (reference sequence). The CDR3 spells CSARTGFLKGTEAFF. The CDR3 DNA reads TGCAGTGCTAGGACGGGATTCCTCAAGGGCACTGAAGCTTTCTTT.